Presented here are 27 T cell receptor beta chains from one specimen sequenced in a study of blood T cell repertoires in COVID-19. Measured with immunoSEQ multiplex PCR; TCRdb has only the in-frame clones, and not every one. The sample contains some 400,000 clones, approximately 89% of which appear only once. The sample comprised peripheral blood. These receptors came from a woman aged 55-69 years with COVID-19, enrolled during active disease.

The V gene is TRBV5-1, the J gene TRBJ2-7; tentatively, D is TRBD2 (7 bases). V was shortened by 4 bases and J by 7 bases, with 21 bases between the two germline ends. CDR3 length equals 15 residues. Germline V gene sequence: CDR1 SGHRS, CDR2 YFSETQ. CDR3 in DNA: TGCGCCAGCAGCGCCCGCTCAGGGGCGGGGGATGAGCAGTACTTC. Its protein product is CASSARSGAGDEQYF.

Only a few counts were recorded for this clone. The gene calls are TRBV18 and TRBJ1-1, with D perhaps matching TRBD1 (5 bases). Trimming removed 3 bases at V and 5 bases at J, with 13 bases between. This CDR3 has 14 amino acids. Germline loops: CDR1 KGHSH, CDR2 LQKENI. The CDR3 coding sequence is TGTGCCAGCTCACCTGACAGAAGGGGAACTGAAGCTTTCTTT. Amino acid sequence: CASSPDRRGTEAFF.

The chain employs TRBV5-6 and TRBJ1-1, with a tentative D call TRBD1 (5 bases). This CDR3 is built from 14 residues. CDR1 is SGHDT, CDR2 YYEEEE, per germline. Between the trimmed V and J ends, which lost 0 bases and 12 bases, there was a span of 18 bases. The CDR3 DNA reads TGTGCCAGCAGCTTGGGAGACGTAATCCGGGGGTCTTTCTTT. Its protein product is CASSLGDVIRGSFF. Together with reference TRBV5-6 and TRBJ1-1, the CDR3 gives the full variable domain: DAGVTQSPTHLIKTRGQQVTLRCSPKSGHDTVSWYQQALGQGPQFIFQYYEEEERQRGNFPDRFSGHQFPNYSSELNVNALLLGDSALYLCASSLGDVIRGSFFGQGTRLTVV.

This chain connects TRBV3-1 (or the pseudogene TRBV3-2) to TRBJ2-2; 8 bases line up with TRBD2. The CDR3 contains 16 residues. The V segment lost 3 bases and the J segment 6 bases; nucleotides outside the gene matches: 9. Per the germline V gene, CDR1 is LGHDT and CDR2 is YNNKEL (reference sequence). The CDR3 DNA reads TGTGCCAGCAGCCAGATCCCTAGCGGGTTGCCCGGGGAGCTGTTTTTT. Amino acid sequence: CASSQIPSGLPGELFF.

V usage is TRBV7-7 and J usage is TRBJ2-3; unclear D gene. Trimming took off 3 bases at V and 3 bases at J, with 10 bases between the two ends. The CDR3 runs to 14 residues. The V gene's germline CDR1 is SSHAT and CDR2 FNYEAQ (reference sequence). The DNA for the CDR3 is TGTGCCAGCAGCTTGGCCAGCGAGACAGATACGCAGTATTTT. It translates to CASSLASETDTQYF.

The J gene is TRBJ2-2, the V gene TRBV5-1, with 7 bases that match TRBD1. J was trimmed by 7 bases and V by 3 bases; bases with no gene match: 3. Germline V CDR1 and CDR2: SGHRS, YFSETQ. There are 13 residues in the CDR3. CDR3 in amino acids: CASSWDRGGELFF. In DNA, the CDR3 is TGCGCCAGCAGCTGGGACAGAGGCGGGGAGCTGTTTTTT.

This chain joins TRBV19 and TRBJ2-1; 7 nucleotides align to TRBD2. Germline CDR1 is LNHDA and CDR2 is SQIVND (reference sequence). V lost 6 bases to trimming and J lost 4 bases; unmatched junction nucleotides: 12. CDR3 size: 16 residues. For the CDR3, the DNA is TGTGCCAGTAGCCCCAGCGGGGCATCGACATACAATGAGCAGTTCTTC. Its translation is CASSPSGASTYNEQFF.

The gene calls are TRBV18 and TRBJ2-6; D is unclear. The CDR3 covers 15 residues. Germline values: CDR1 KGHSH, CDR2 LQKENI. The V end lost 0 bases, the J end lost 1 base, and 4 bases lay between the germline ends. The CDR3 is CASSPPASGANVLTF. The CDR3 DNA follows: TGTGCCAGCTCACCACCGGCTTCTGGGGCCAACGTCCTGACTTTC.

This clone has only one observation. The chain links TRBV7-2 to TRBJ1-1, with 9 bases that match TRBD1. V was pared by 5 bases and J by 1 base, with 5 bases of the junction left unmatched. The CDR3 is 15 amino acids. The germline CDR1 and CDR2 sequences are SGHTA and FQGNSA. CDR3 nucleotides: TGTGCCAGCAGCCCAACAGGGGGCTGGAACACTGAAGCTTTCTTT. Translating it yields CASSPTGGWNTEAFF.

The rearrangement joins TRBV13 to TRBJ1-2; 9 nucleotides line up with TRBD1. Germline values: CDR1 PRHDT, CDR2 FYEKMQ (reference sequence). The CDR3 covers 15 residues. V shed 1 base, J shed 2 bases, and the junction held 2 bases outside the gene matches. The CDR3 DNA follows: TGTGCCAGCAGCTTAGAACAGGGGGCAAACTATGGCTACACCTTC. This encodes CASSLEQGANYGYTF.

This chain's CDR3 is CASSQALAGGPAKNIQYF. Written as DNA, the CDR3 is TGTGCCAGCAGCCAAGCCTTAGCGGGGGGGCCGGCCAAAAACATTCAGTACTTC. The chain couples TRBV3-1 (or the pseudogene TRBV3-2) to TRBJ2-4, with 11 bases lining up with TRBD2. This CDR3 contains 18 residues. Germline CDR1 and CDR2: LGHDT and YNNKEL (reference sequence). Trimming cost V 1 base and J 1 base; bases outside gene matches: 6.

This clone is deemed medium-sized (0.01 to 0.1%). The chain has TRBV6-2 or TRBV6-3 and TRBJ2-2; 8 bases are a match to TRBD1. This CDR3 contains 15 residues. V lost 2 bases and J lost 5; bases outside the gene matches: 4. Germline CDR1 and CDR2: MNHEY and SVGEGT. The chain's CDR3 is CASSYTGGRTGELFF. The CDR3 DNA reads as TGTGCCAGCAGTTACACAGGGGGGAGGACCGGGGAGCTGTTTTTT.

The J gene is TRBJ2-2, the V gene TRBV2; 11 nucleotides agree with TRBD1. Trimming removed 5 bases from V and 2 bases from J; junction bases left unmatched: 7. The CDR3 has 17 residues. From germline, CDR1 is SNHLY and CDR2 FYNNEI. CDR3: CASSWDRGNLNTGELFF. CDR3 DNA sequence: TGTGCCAGCAGTTGGGACAGGGGGAATCTCAACACCGGGGAGCTGTTTTTT.

The V and J genes are TRBV20-1 and TRBJ2-2; 9 positions match TRBD1. In germline, CDR1 is DFQATT, CDR2 SNEGSKA (reference sequence). The CDR3 length is 18 residues. Trimming removed 3 bases from V and 5 bases from J; junction bases left unmatched: 16. The CDR3 loop is CSASRGTGPLSRTGELFF. In DNA form, the CDR3 reads TGCAGTGCTAGTAGAGGGACAGGGCCTCTCTCGAGGACCGGGGAGCTGTTTTTT.

This sequence joins TRBV19 and TRBJ2-3; 7 positions agree with TRBD1. The V segment lost 5 bases and the J segment 8 bases; nucleotides outside the gene matches: 7. CDR3 length: 13 amino acids. CDR1 is LNHDA and CDR2 is SQIVND in the germline V gene (reference sequence). CDR3 coding DNA: TGTGCCAGTAGTGCGACGGGACAGAGTACGCAGTATTTT. It specifies CASSATGQSTQYF.

In its sample, this clone was seen once. The chain employs TRBV19 and TRBJ1-2; the match to TRBD1 covers 10 bases. CDR3 length equals 16 residues. Germline loops: CDR1 LNHDA, CDR2 SQIVND (reference sequence). Trimming cost V 7 bases and J 2 bases; bases outside gene matches: 10. Written as DNA, the CDR3 is TGTGCCAGTACTCCCGGGACAGGGGCGACAAACTATGGCTACACCTTC. As protein: CASTPGTGATNYGYTF.

This clone was counted only a few times. The chain combines TRBV13 with TRBJ1-1; perhaps TRBD1 as D (6 bases). V was trimmed by 5 bases and J by 8 bases, leaving 24 bases between them. The CDR3 length is 16 residues. Germline V gene lookup returns CDR1 PRHDT and CDR2 FYEKMQ (reference sequence). CDR3 sequence reads: CASSPPPGGRTGEAFF. DNA of the CDR3: TGTGCCAGCAGCCCCCCCCCGGGGGGAAGAACAGGGGAAGCTTTCTTT.

This chain connects TRBV11-2 to TRBJ1-3; D may be TRBD1 (6 bases). The CDR3 length is 16 residues. V lost 3 bases to trimming and J lost 2 bases, with 14 bases between them. From germline, CDR1 is SGHAT and CDR2 FQNNGV. CDR3 coding DNA: TGTGCCAGCAGCTTGATCACAGGGAGCGCTGGAAACACCATATATTTT. It codes for CASSLITGSAGNTIYF.

The chain is built from TRBV7-3 and TRBJ2-1; D call uncertain. CDR1 is SGHTA and CDR2 is FQGTGA in the germline V gene. Trimming shortened V by 1 base and J by 9 bases, and 7 bases separated the two germline ends. This CDR3 is 12 amino acids long. The CDR3 bases are TGTGCCAGCAGCTTAAGCGGTGGTGAGCAGTTCTTC. Translation: CASSLSGGEQFF.

The rearrangement joins TRBV2 to TRBJ2-7; 10 nucleotides match TRBD1. Germline V gives CDR1 SNHLY, CDR2 FYNNEI. The V segment lost 0 bases and the J segment 6 bases; nucleotides outside the gene matches: 11. This CDR3 is built from 17 residues. CDR3 protein: CASSEALQGQGVGEQYF. DNA of the CDR3: TGTGCCAGCAGTGAAGCGCTTCAAGGACAGGGGGTCGGCGAGCAGTACTTC.

This clone was detected once. V gene TRBV10-3 combines with J gene TRBJ2-3; 10 bases are shared with TRBD2. The CDR3 covers 14 residues. J gave up 5 bases and V 8 bases, and 7 bases lay outside the gene matches. Looked up from germline, CDR1 is ENHRY and CDR2 is SYGVKD. CDR3 amino acids: CAIGSGGALDTQYF. CDR3 DNA sequence: TGTGCCATCGGGAGCGGGGGGGCCTTAGATACGCAGTATTTT.

A few counts support this clone. V usage is TRBV29-1 and J usage is TRBJ2-5, with 10 bases aligning to TRBD2. Germline CDR1 reads SQVTM; CDR2 reads ANQGSEA. The V gene end was trimmed by 7 bases and the J gene end by 1 base; junction bases not matched to a gene: 3. The CDR3 covers 13 residues. CDR3 in amino acids: CSGSSGGQETQYF. The CDR3 bases are TGCAGCGGATCTAGCGGGGGCCAAGAGACCCAGTACTTC.

The V call is TRBV6-5, the J call TRBJ2-5; D perhaps matches TRBD2 (6 bases). CDR1 and CDR2 from the germline V gene are MNHEY and SVGAGI. Trimming removed 5 bases from V and 4 bases from J, with 14 bases in between. This CDR3 has 14 residues. The CDR3 nucleotides read TGTGCCAGCAGTCCGACTAGGATAAGAGAGACCCAGTACTTC. It specifies CASSPTRIRETQYF.

The V gene is TRBV5-1, the J gene TRBJ2-1, with 11 nucleotides matching TRBD2. With 5 bases clipped from V and 7 bases from J, the junction kept 8 bases outside the gene matches. The CDR3 spans 15 residues. Germline assignment: CDR1 SGHRS and CDR2 YFSETQ. The DNA for the CDR3 is TGCGCCAGCAGTCGCGTAGCGGGGGGGCTAAATGAGCAGTTCTTC. It codes for CASSRVAGGLNEQFF.

This rearrangement joins TRBV19 to TRBJ1-1; D ambiguous. Per germline, CDR1 LNHDA and CDR2 SQIVND (reference sequence). Trimming removed 5 bases from V and 0 bases from J, with 13 bases in between. CDR3 size: 15 residues. The CDR3 loop reads CASSPLTRVNTEAFF. The CDR3 DNA reads as TGTGCCAGTAGTCCCCTCACGAGGGTGAACACTGAAGCTTTCTTT.

This clone was seen a single time. The genes are TRBV5-8 and TRBJ1-2; 7 bases fit TRBD1. The CDR3 length is 14 residues. Germline trimming cut 2 bases from V and 5 bases from J; bases unmatched to any gene: 6. The germline CDR1 and CDR2 sequences are SGHTS and YDEGEE. In nucleotides, the CDR3 is TGTGCCAGCAGCTTCGGACAGGTTCCATATGGCTACACCTTC. Translation gives CASSFGQVPYGYTF.

This chain uses TRBV28 with TRBJ1-1; D is perhaps TRBD1 (6 bases). V was cut by 11 bases and J by 2 bases, with 21 bases left in between. CDR1 and CDR2 from the germline V gene are MDHEN and SYDVKM. The CDR3 has 15 amino acids. CDR3 residues: CASGNGGGGNTEAFF. In DNA, the CDR3 is TGTGCCTCAGGAAATGGGGGAGGGGGAAACACTGAAGCTTTCTTT.